A few counts support the clone carrying this T cell receptor beta chain. Its antigen is undetermined. The sample belongs to a study of T cells in Graves' hyperthyroidism and ophthalmopathy. Study details: Staff took peripheral blood when the initial diagnosis was made, before any treatment began. Whole-study results and caveats: Using 13 V-J features, a model discriminated ophthalmopathy from stable hyperthyroidism.

TCR beta CDR3 sequences were amplified from RNA transcripts. The HTBI set primed first-round TCR CDR3 RT-PCR. TCRdb used MiXCR to reprocess the multiplex PCR reads, holding one entry per CDR3 protein. The sample comprises about 580,000 distinct CDR3 sequences, about 14% of which are singletons, and 5.8% rests with the top ten. Uncontrolled infections, other autoimmune diseases, pregnancy or lactation led to exclusion of patients. The CDR3 runs to 11 residues. Germline CDR1 GTSNPN, CDR2 SVGIG (reference sequence). Trimming left V 5 bases short and J 10 bases short, with 14 bases between. Sequenced input: blood. The J gene is TRBJ1-1, the V gene TRBV30; D may be TRBD1 (6 bases). The clonotype comes from a woman aged 25 to 39 with Graves' hyperthyroidism that later progressed to Graves' ophthalmopathy. The CDR3 spells CAWLRGTRAFF. The CDR3 nucleotides read TGTGCCTGGCTTAGGGGGACCCGAGCTTTCTTT. The variable domain in full, with the rest retrieved from reference TRBV30 and TRBJ1-1, is SQTIHQWPATLVQPVGSPLSLECTVEGTSNPNLYWYRQAAGRGLQLLFYSVGIGQISSEVPQNLSASRPQDRQFILSSKKLLLSDSGFYLCAWLRGTRAFFGQGTRLTVV.